This T cell receptor (beta chain) was retrieved from a study of spatial heterogeneity in lung cancer. Across the study: PBMC samples from follow-up, when available, were sequenced at a median of roughly two years post-resection. Every unique TCR and UMI combination, on average, appeared more than ten times in raw reads.

The length of the CDR3 is 17 residues. The ends lost 0 bases at V and 0 bases at J; junction bases unmatched: 7. Germline V lookup: CDR1 LGHDT, CDR2 YNNKEL (reference sequence). The time point here: blood at routine non-recurrence follow-up after resection. TCRs were sequenced from unsorted whole RNA of tumor, nontumor lung or PBMC. The study tagged each TCR cDNA molecule with a unique molecular identifier. TCRdb reanalysed the 5' RACE reads using MiXCR and keeps one entry per CDR3 protein. The table has about 50,000 distinct CDR3 sequences, around 7.7% seen once. This receptor was identified in a female donor with early-stage non-small cell lung cancer. The sequenced sample was PBMCs, obtained at follow-up. V is TRBV3-1 and J is TRBJ2-7, with 8 bases that match TRBD2. CDR3 sequence (DNA): TGTGCCAGCAGCCAAGAAATTAGCGGGGCCCGCTCCTACGAGCAGTACTTC. Translating it yields CASSQEISGARSYEQYF.